The rows below give T cell receptor beta chains drawn from one sample of a study of CD8+CD57+ T cells in acquired aplastic anemia. MiXCR, applied by TCRdb to the reads, yields one record per CDR3 protein. The sample lists about 95,000 distinct CDR3 sequences, around 68% occurring once. Sample: sorted CD4+, CD8+, or CD8+CD57+ T cells (not recorded which) from PBMCs. The origin of the receptors is a human donor with aplastic anemia. The CDR3 runs from the conserved cysteine through the conserved F or W. Fields, in order: D gene, clone size, J gene, V gene, CDR3 length, CDR3 DNA, CDR3 protein. A D gene is named only where the DNA matches it firmly. Clone size is not always given. Where it is, it says once, few, many or a class for expanded clones.

. . TRBJ2-7 TRBV20-1 14 TGCAGTGCTACAGGGGATGAACGGACCTACGAGCAGTACTTC CSATGDERTYEQYF
. . TRBJ1-1 TRBV19 12 TGTGCCAGTAGTATAGGGGGGTTGGAAGCTTTCTTT CASSIGGLEAFF
. . TRBJ2-1 TRBV24-1 13 TGTGCCACCAGTGACCTGGATAGCAATCAGCAGTTCTTC CATSDLDSNQQFF
. . TRBJ2-3 TRBV29-1 14 TGCAGCGTTGATTCATGGGGGGAAGGAGATACGCAGTATTTT CSVDSWGEGDTQYF
. . TRBJ2-7 TRBV7-6 13 TGTGCCAGCAGCTTAGCCCCCGACTACGAGCAGTACTTC CASSLAPDYEQYF
TRBD1 once TRBJ1-6 TRBV10-3 14 TGTGCCATCAGTGAAGGGACAGGGGTTTCACCCCTCCACTTT CAISEGTGVSPLHF
. . TRBJ2-3 TRBV7-2 14 TGTGCCAGCAGCTCGCACACAGGGCCAGATACGCAGTATTTT CASSSHTGPDTQYF
TRBD2 . TRBJ2-2 TRBV10-3 15 TGTGCCATCAGTTTAGCGGGAGTAGGTACCGGGGAGCTGTTTTTT CAISLAGVGTGELFF
. many TRBJ1-6 TRBV19 14 TGTGCCAGTAGTATAGGACAGAACCGTTCACCCCTCCACTTT CASSIGQNRSPLHF
. . TRBJ2-2 TRBV7-3 13 TGTGCCACCAAGTCCAAGTCGACCGGGGAGCTGTTTTTT CATKSKSTGELFF
TRBD2 . TRBJ2-5 TRBV7-2 13 TGTGCCAGCAGCCGGACTAGCTTCGAGACCCAGTACTTC CASSRTSFETQYF
. once TRBJ2-1 TRBV5-1 15 TGCGCCAGCAGCTTGGCCGGGTATTCCTCAGGTGAGCAGTTCTTC CASSLAGYSSGEQFF
. . TRBJ2-3 TRBV24-1 14 TGTGCCACAGGGAGTTTCGACCGCACAGATACGCAGTATTTT CATGSFDRTDTQYF
. . TRBJ2-7 TRBV10-3 13 TGTGCCGCCAGAGGAGGGGCTATGTACGAGCAGTACTTC CAARGGAMYEQYF
. . TRBJ1-4 TRBV6-1 14 TGTGCCAGCAGTGAAACACGGGGGAATGAAAAACTGTTTTTT CASSETRGNEKLFF
. many TRBJ2-2 TRBV20-1 13 TGCAGTGCTAGAGATCTTAGCACCGGGGAGCTGTTTTTT CSARDLSTGELFF
. . TRBJ1-3 TRBV29-1 14 TGCAGCGCAAGGGAGGCGTACTCTGGAAACACCATATATTTT CSAREAYSGNTIYF
. medium-sized TRBJ2-1 TRBV29-1 12 TGCAGCCACATAGGGGGTTACGATGAGCAGTTCTTC CSHIGGYDEQFF
. once TRBJ2-5 TRBV5-1 15 TGCGCCAGCAGCCCGGTGCAGGGAGCAGGGGAGACCCAGTACTTC CASSPVQGAGETQYF
. few TRBJ2-7 TRBV10-2 15 TGCGCCAGCGGAGGTGTGGGGGGTGAAATCTACGAGCAGTACTTC CASGGVGGEIYEQYF
. few TRBJ2-5 TRBV7-8 14 TGTGCCAGCAGCTTAGTGGCTGCTAAGGAGACCCAGTACTTC CASSLVAAKETQYF
. . TRBJ2-3 TRBV19 16 TGTGCCAGTAGTAGTTGGAGTGTTATTGGGACAGATACGCAGTATTTT CASSSWSVIGTDTQYF
. . TRBJ2-5 TRBV9 14 TGTGCCAGCAGCGAAGGGACGAACCAAGAGACCCAGTACTTC CASSEGTNQETQYF
TRBD2 . TRBJ2-1 TRBV24-1 14 TGTGCCACCAGGGGAGGGGGACTAGCTCATGAGCAGTTCTTC CATRGGGLAHEQFF
TRBD1 . TRBJ2-5 TRBV27 17 TGTGCCAGCAGTCTAACAGGGGGCGCCCTAATCCAAGAGACCCAGTACTTC CASSLTGGALIQETQYF
. many TRBJ2-1 TRBV27 16 TGTGCCAGCAGTTTAGTGGTGGGAAGCTCCTACAATGAGCAGTTCTTC CASSLVVGSSYNEQFF
TRBD1 . TRBJ2-7 TRBV20-1 12 TGCAGTGTCTTACAGGGGAACTACGAGCAGTACTTC CSVLQGNYEQYF
. . TRBJ2-2 TRBV6-1 15 TGTGCCAGCAGACCTAGGGACCCCCTGACCGGGGAGCTGTTTTTT CASRPRDPLTGELFF
. . TRBJ2-3 TRBV24-1 14 TGTGCCACCAGTGAGCAGGGTCAAGGAGATACGCAGTATTTT CATSEQGQGDTQYF
. . TRBJ2-1 TRBV12-3/TRBV12-4 15 TGTGCCAGCAGTTTAGGCTCCGGGCCCGACAATGAGCAGTTCTTC CASSLGSGPDNEQFF
. few TRBJ1-2 TRBV24-1 14 TGTGCCACCAGTGATTTCGGGACTAACTATGGCTACACCTTC CATSDFGTNYGYTF
. . TRBJ1-6 TRBV5-1 15 TGCGCCAGCAGCCGGGGGGACACGGCGAATTCACCCCTCCACTTT CASSRGDTANSPLHF
TRBD1 once TRBJ1-2 TRBV6-1 16 TGTGCCAGCAGTGATCACAGGGGGCGCTTAACAGGAGGCTACACCTTC CASSDHRGRLTGGYTF
. . TRBJ2-3 TRBV19 15 TGTGCCAGTAGTATTGTCGGGGCAGGCACAGATACGCAGTATTTT CASSIVGAGTDTQYF
TRBD1 . TRBJ2-7 TRBV2 14 TGTGCCAGCAGCTATACAGGGGAATTCTACGAGCAGTACTTC CASSYTGEFYEQYF
. . TRBJ2-5 TRBV24-1 14 TGTGCCACCAGTGATCCAGGACAGCAAGAGACCCAGTACTTC CATSDPGQQETQYF
TRBD2 . TRBJ2-3 TRBV7-8 17 TGTGCCAGCACGAAGGAGGCTAGCGGGAGGGCCGGGGATACGCAGTATTTT CASTKEASGRAGDTQYF
TRBD1 . TRBJ1-6 TRBV2 15 TGTGCCAGCAGTGAGGGGACAGGGGGTAGGTCACCCCTCCACTTT CASSEGTGGRSPLHF
. . TRBJ1-5 TRBV24-1 15 TGTGCCACCTCAGAAAGGGGGAATAGCAATCAGCCCCAGCATTTT CATSERGNSNQPQHF
. many TRBJ2-4 TRBV11-2 15 TGTGCCAGCAGCTTGAGAGGACGTTCCAAAAACATTCAGTACTTC CASSLRGRSKNIQYF
. once TRBJ2-7 TRBV11-2 14 TGTGCCAGCAGCTTACCGGGACCTAGGGGGGAGCAGTACTTC CASSLPGPRGEQYF
TRBD2 . TRBJ2-3 TRBV2 15 TGTGCCAGCGTCGAACTAGCGCCTAGCACAGATACGCAGTATTTT CASVELAPSTDTQYF
. medium-sized TRBJ2-7 TRBV7-6 13 TGTGCCAGCAGCTTAGGGACAACCTACGAGCAGTACTTC CASSLGTTYEQYF
TRBD2 . TRBJ2-3 TRBV20-1 16 TGCAGTGCTAGAGAACCGGGACTACTCCAAAAGGGTGCGCAGTATTTT CSAREPGLLQKGAQYF
. few TRBJ1-2 TRBV9 12 TGTGCCAGCTACAGGGCCGCTCATGGCTACACCTTC CASYRAAHGYTF
TRBD2 few TRBJ2-7 TRBV20-1 16 TGCAGTGCAACCGGGACTAGCGGGAGCTCGGCCTACGAGCAGTACTTC CSATGTSGSSAYEQYF
. . TRBJ1-1 TRBV10-3 12 TGTGCCATCAGTGACGGAAACACTGAAGCTTTCTTT CAISDGNTEAFF
TRBD2 . TRBJ2-3 TRBV20-1 14 TGCAGTGCCAGCGGGGGGGCCCCGAGGGATACGCAGTATTTT CSASGGAPRDTQYF
. . TRBJ1-5 TRBV24-1 15 TGTGCCACCAGTGAAGGGTCGTGGGGCAATCAGCCCCAGCATTTT CATSEGSWGNQPQHF
. . TRBJ2-6 TRBV12-3/TRBV12-4 14 TGTGCCAGCAGTTTTGGCTCTGGGGCCAACGTCCTGACTTTC CASSFGSGANVLTF
. . TRBJ2-2 TRBV5-1 15 TGCGCCAGCAGCTTGGAAGCAGTTAACACCGGGGAGCTGTTTTTT CASSLEAVNTGELFF
. . TRBJ2-5 TRBV29-1 11 TGCAGCGTTGGAACAAACCGAGCCCAGTACTTC CSVGTNRAQYF
. . TRBJ1-3 TRBV19 13 TGTGCCAGTAGTATCTTTGGGGTCAACACCATATATTTT CASSIFGVNTIYF
. . TRBJ1-3 TRBV20-1 15 TGCAGTGCTAGAGTCGGAAGCCGCTCTGGAAACACCATATATTTT CSARVGSRSGNTIYF
. . TRBJ2-3 TRBV20-1 13 TGCAGTGCTAGTCTGAATTTTCGGGATACGCAGTATTTT CSASLNFRDTQYF
TRBD1 . TRBJ2-3 TRBV7-6 14 TGTGCCAGCAGCTTAGCGACAGGGGTAGATACGCAGTATTTT CASSLATGVDTQYF
TRBD2 . TRBJ2-5 TRBV20-1 15 TGCAGTGCTAGTCCGGGGACTAGCGGAGGGGAGACCCAGTACTTC CSASPGTSGGETQYF